A single sample gave rise to the 13 T cell receptor beta chains below, sequenced in a study of OX40 agonist ivuxolimab in advanced cancers. Measured with immunoSEQ multiplex PCR; TCRdb has only the in-frame clones, and not every one. The sample includes roughly 75,000 clones, about 89% of them seen just once. The sample consisted of CD4+ or CD8+ T cells sorted from blood, taken in a trial of the OX40 agonist ivuxolimab. These receptors all come from an adult with an advanced solid tumor such as melanoma, head and neck, liver or kidney cancer.

This clone has just one count. The V gene is TRBV4-2, the J gene TRBJ1-1; D is perhaps TRBD1 (5 bases). This CDR3 comprises 15 residues. Germline assignment: CDR1 LGHNA and CDR2 YNFKEQ. Between the trimmed V and J ends, which lost 4 bases and 1 base, there was a span of 13 bases. The CDR3 loop is CASSPQPDRNTEAFF. CDR3 in DNA: TGTGCCAGCAGCCCACAACCAGACAGGAACACTGAAGCTTTCTTT.

The chain links TRBV27 to TRBJ1-2; D perhaps matches TRBD1 (6 bases). Deletions cut 3 bases from V and 1 base from J, with 15 bases between. This CDR3 contains 16 residues. Germline CDR1 is MNHEY and CDR2 is SMNVEV (reference sequence). CDR3 in amino acids: CASSFAQGSFNYGYTF. The CDR3, as DNA: TGTGCCAGCAGTTTCGCGCAGGGGTCTTTTAACTATGGCTACACCTTC.

This rearrangement joins TRBV2 to TRBJ1-1, with 7 positions matching TRBD1. Germline CDR1 SNHLY, CDR2 FYNNEI. The ends lost 5 bases at V and 1 base at J; junction bases unmatched: 1. The CDR3 spans 13 residues. For the CDR3, the DNA is TGTGCCAGCAGTCGACAGGGGAACACTGAAGCTTTCTTT. Its translation: CASSRQGNTEAFF. The full variable domain, completed using reference TRBV2 and TRBJ1-1, is EPEVTQTPSHQVTQMGQEVILRCVPISNHLYFYWYRQILGQKVEFLVSFYNNEISEKSEIFDDQFSVERPDGSNFTLKIRSTKLEDSAMYFCASSRQGNTEAFFGQGTRLTVV.

This chain links TRBV7-9 with TRBJ1-4, with D perhaps TRBD1 (6 bases). V lost 4 bases, J lost 8 bases, and 8 bases lay in between. Per germline, CDR1 SEHNR and CDR2 FQNEAQ (reference sequence). This CDR3 contains 12 residues. The CDR3 DNA is TGTGCCAGCAGCTACAGGGACGAAAAACTGTTTTTT. Its translation: CASSYRDEKLFF.

The chain recombines TRBV5-1 with TRBJ2-7; 8 nucleotides agree with TRBD2. In germline, CDR1 is SGHRS, CDR2 YFSETQ. V shed 2 bases and J 6 bases; nucleotides not matched to a gene: 10. The CDR3 runs 15 residues. In DNA, the CDR3 is TGCGCCAGCAGCTTTGGGAGCGGGAGTTCTGGCGAGCAGTACTTC. This encodes CASSFGSGSSGEQYF. Full variable domain (missing parts from reference TRBV5-1 and TRBJ2-7): KAGVTQTPRYLIKTRGQQVTLSCSPISGHRSVSWYQQTPGQGLQFLFEYFSETQRNKGNFPGRFSGRQFSNSRSEMNVSTLELGDSALYLCASSFGSGSSGEQYFGPGTRLTVT.

The table lists this clone with a few counts. This rearrangement joins TRBV11-3 to TRBJ2-7; TRBD2 matches at 7 bases. Germline CDR1 reads SGHNT; CDR2 reads YENEEA. The V segment lost 5 bases and the J segment 4 bases; nucleotides outside the gene matches: 5. The CDR3 is 13 residues long. Here the CDR3 DNA reads TGTGCCAGCAGCATAGCGGGTGATTACGAGCAGTACTTC. It encodes CASSIAGDYEQYF.

The chain links TRBV30 to TRBJ2-2; TRBD1 is a possible D gene (6 bases). The V gene's germline CDR1 is GTSNPN and CDR2 SVGIG (reference sequence). With 6 bases removed from V and 4 bases from J, the gap between germline ends came to 15 bases. The CDR3 runs 14 residues. The CDR3 region has the DNA TGTGCCTGCCGGGCAGGGGAAGGCACCGGGGAGCTGTTTTTT. Amino acid sequence: CACRAGEGTGELFF. The whole variable domain, remainder taken from reference TRBV30 and TRBJ2-2, is SQTIHQWPATLVQPVGSPLSLECTVEGTSNPNLYWYRQAAGRGLQLLFYSVGIGQISSEVPQNLSASRPQDRQFILSSKKLLLSDSGFYLCACRAGEGTGELFFGEGSRLTVL.

The V and J genes are TRBV7-2 and TRBJ2-7; D is uncertain. Germline V gene sequence: CDR1 SGHTA, CDR2 FQGNSA. V was shortened by 3 bases and J by 5 bases, with 11 bases between the two germline ends. CDR3 length: 13 residues. The CDR3 here is CASSLWVADEQYF. The CDR3 DNA reads as TGTGCCAGCAGCTTGTGGGTGGCCGACGAGCAGTACTTC.

The gene calls are TRBV19 and TRBJ2-1; 9 nucleotides agree with TRBD2. CDR1 and CDR2 (germline): LNHDA, SQIVND (reference sequence). This CDR3 has 14 amino acids. The junction had 4 bases not matched to a gene; V was cut back by 3 bases and J by 7 bases. CDR3 sequence reads: CASSMRAGGNEQFF. Here the CDR3 DNA reads TGTGCCAGTAGTATGCGAGCGGGAGGAAATGAGCAGTTCTTC. Full variable domain (missing parts from reference TRBV19 and TRBJ2-1): DGGITQSPKYLFRKEGQNVTLSCEQNLNHDAMYWYRQDPGQGLRLIYYSQIVNDFQKGDIAEGYSVSREKKESFPLTVTSAQKNPTAFYLCASSMRAGGNEQFFGPGTRLTVL.

The chain employs TRBV5-1 and TRBJ2-5, with D tentatively TRBD1 (6 bases). V shed 0 bases and J shed 5 bases, with 11 bases lying between them. Germline V gene sequence: CDR1 SGHRS, CDR2 YFSETQ. CDR3 length: 14 residues. The CDR3 loop reads CASSLDRARETQYF. CDR3 nucleotide sequence: TGCGCCAGCAGCTTGGACAGGGCTAGGGAGACCCAGTACTTC.

This rearrangement joins TRBV2 to TRBJ2-5, with D uncertain. The germline V gene encodes CDR1 SNHLY and CDR2 FYNNEI. The CDR3 runs to 11 residues. V was pared by 9 bases and J by 2 bases, with 7 bases between. The CDR3 here is CASLLQETQYF. CDR3 DNA: TGTGCCAGTCTTTTGCAAGAGACCCAGTACTTC.

This chain joins TRBV27 and TRBJ2-7; TRBD1 agrees at 9 bases. CDR3 size: 15 residues. The V gene end was trimmed by 6 bases and the J gene end by 6 bases; junction bases not matched to a gene: 12. Looked up from germline, CDR1 is MNHEY and CDR2 is SMNVEV (reference sequence). As DNA, the CDR3 is TGTGCCAGCAGCCAGTCCCGGACAGGGGCTGCCGAGCAGTACTTC. Protein sequence: CASSQSRTGAAEQYF.

The rearrangement joins TRBV7-9 to TRBJ2-1, with TRBD2 identical over 12 bases. This CDR3 has 15 residues. The trim removed 5 bases at V and 6 bases at J, leaving 5 bases unmatched. Germline lookup yields CDR1 SEHNR and CDR2 FQNEAQ (reference sequence). This chain's CDR3 is CASSRLAGDINEQFF. DNA of the CDR3: TGTGCCAGCAGCCGACTAGCGGGAGATATCAATGAGCAGTTCTTC.